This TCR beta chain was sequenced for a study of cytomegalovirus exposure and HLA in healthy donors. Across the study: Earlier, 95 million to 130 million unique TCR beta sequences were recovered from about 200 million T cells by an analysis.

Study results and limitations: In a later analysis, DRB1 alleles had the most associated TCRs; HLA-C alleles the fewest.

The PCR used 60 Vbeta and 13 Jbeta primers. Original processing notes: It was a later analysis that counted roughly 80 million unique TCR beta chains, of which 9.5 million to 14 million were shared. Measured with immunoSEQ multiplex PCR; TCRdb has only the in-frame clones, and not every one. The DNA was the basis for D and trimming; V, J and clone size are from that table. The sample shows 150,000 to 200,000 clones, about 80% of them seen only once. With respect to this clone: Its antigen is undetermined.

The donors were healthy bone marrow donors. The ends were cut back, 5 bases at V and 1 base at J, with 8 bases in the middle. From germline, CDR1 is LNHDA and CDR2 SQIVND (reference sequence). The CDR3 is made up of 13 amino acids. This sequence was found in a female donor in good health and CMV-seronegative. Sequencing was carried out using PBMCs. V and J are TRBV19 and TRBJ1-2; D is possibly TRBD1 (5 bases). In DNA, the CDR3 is TGTGCCAGTAGTTTCGGGGGTAACTATGGCTACACCTTC. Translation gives CASSFGGNYGYTF. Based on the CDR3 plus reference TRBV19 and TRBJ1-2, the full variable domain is DGGITQSPKYLFRKEGQNVTLSCEQNLNHDAMYWYRQDPGQGLRLIYYSQIVNDFQKGDIAEGYSVSREKKESFPLTVTSAQKNPTAFYLCASSFGGNYGYTFGSGTRLTVV.